Listed here is a single TCR beta chain. Its antigen is not identified. The source of the sample is a study of CD8+CD57+ T cells in acquired aplastic anemia. Study summary: The study obtained an average of around 2.9 ug of DNA from sorted CD4+ and CD8+ cells.

Patients who underwent sequencing had shown CD8+CD57+ cell expansion by flow cytometry. Study-level findings and limits: The study identified 25 to 30 CD8+ CDR3 sequences shared by patients and controls.

It was genomic DNA that served as the template for profiling TCR beta VDJ and CDR3. MiXCR, run by TCRdb on the reads, gives a single entry per CDR3 protein. The sample records some 160,000 distinct CDR3 sequences, over 40% being singletons. CDR1 SGHTA and CDR2 FQGTGA come from the germline V gene. V was pared by 3 bases and J by 4 bases, with 4 bases of the junction left unmatched. This CDR3 has 15 amino acids. The chain uses TRBV7-3 and TRBJ2-3; 10 bases fit TRBD1. The receptor's source is a human donor with aplastic anemia. Sample: sorted CD4+, CD8+, or CD8+CD57+ T cells (not recorded which) from PBMCs. The CDR3 sequence: CASSLGQGTADTQYF. In nucleotides, the CDR3 is TGTGCCAGCAGCTTGGGACAGGGGACGGCAGATACGCAGTATTTT.